The 27 T cell receptor beta chains listed next were all sequenced from one sample in a study of T cell repertoires in cytomegalovirus infection. TCRdb re-called the reads through MiXCR, storing one row per CDR3 protein. The sample lists 560,000 or so distinct CDR3 sequences, 15% to 20% occurring once. Sequencing input: CD8+ T cells from PBMCs. Receptors originate from a human donor in good health (CMV status not recorded). Some clones in this sample may be carry-over from other donors' samples.

This clonotype was seen only a few times. DNA for the CDR3: TGCGCCAGCAGCCAAGACCGGGGGGGCAGGCGTGAGCAGTTCTTC. This encodes CASSQDRGGRREQFF. This chain uses TRBV4-1 with TRBJ2-1, with 8 bases that match TRBD2. Trimming cost V 0 bases and J 9 bases; bases outside gene matches: 7. The CDR3 extends over 15 amino acids. CDR1 and CDR2 (germline): MGHRA, YSYEKL.

A word on this clonotype: Its ends do not fully match the called genes, so a read error is possible. The chain employs TRBV7-6 and TRBJ2-1; 9 bases are shared with TRBD1. The CDR3 is 13 residues long. CDR1 is SGHVS, CDR2 FNYEAQ, per germline. This chain's CDR3 is CASSPDRGDEQGF. The CDR3 DNA reads as TGTGCCAGCAGCCCGGACAGGGGCGATGAGCAGGGCTTC. Full variable domain (remainder filled in from reference TRBV7-6 and TRBJ2-1): GAGVSQSPRYKVTKRGQDVALRCDPISGHVSLYWYRQALGQGPEFLTYFNYEAQQDKSGLPNDRFSAERPEGSISTLTIQRTEQRDSAMYRCASSPDRGDEQGFGPGTRLTVL.

This clonotype has a handful of counts. The V and J genes are TRBV19 and TRBJ1-5; D possibly corresponds to TRBD1 (6 bases). V dropped 4 bases and J dropped 6 bases, with 13 bases sitting between them. CDR1 is LNHDA and CDR2 is SQIVND in the germline V gene (reference sequence). This CDR3 is 14 amino acids long. The CDR3 DNA reads TGTGCCAGTAGTACCCGGAAGGGGGGTCAGCCCCAGCATTTT. Its protein is CASSTRKGGQPQHF.

This clonotype was counted at least ten times. The CDR3: CASSRGLTKNIQYF. CDR3 bases: TGTGCCAGCAGCAGGGGGCTAACCAAAAACATTCAGTACTTC. The chain uses TRBV6-1 and TRBJ2-4, with 8 bases that match TRBD1. V was clipped by 6 bases and J by 2 bases; unmatched bases: 3. The CDR3 has 14 residues. Germline-derived CDR1 and CDR2 are MNHNS and SASEGT.

The chain recombines TRBV5-1 with TRBJ1-1; 7 bases agree with TRBD1. Germline CDR1 and CDR2: SGHRS and YFSETQ. This CDR3 has 17 amino acids. The V gene end was trimmed by 0 bases and the J gene end by 2 bases; junction bases not matched to a gene: 10. CDR3 bases: TGCGCCAGCAGCTTGGGGGACAGCGGACCACTAAACACTGAAGCTTTCTTT. Translation gives CASSLGDSGPLNTEAFF.

A note on this clonotype: The junction and the germline gene differ at one end; a read error may be behind it. This chain links TRBV7-4 with TRBJ1-5; a weak D match, TRBD1 (5 bases). The CDR3 runs 17 residues. Germline V lookup: CDR1 SGHVT, CDR2 SQSDAQ. As DNA, the CDR3 is TGTGCTAGAAGCTTACGGGTCTCGGGACTCGAGGATCAGCCCCCGCATTTT. It translates to CARSLRVSGLEDQPPHF.

This clonotype has at least ten counts. The V call is TRBV6-1, the J call TRBJ1-1; TRBD1 might be the D (5 bases). V lost 7 bases, J lost 5 bases, and 20 bases lay in between. This CDR3 is 15 amino acids long. Germline V gene data show CDR1 as MNHNS and CDR2 as SASEGT. This CDR3 reads CASIGGEGIRTEAFF. CDR3 coding DNA: TGTGCCAGCATCGGAGGGGAGGGCATAAGGACTGAAGCTTTCTTT.

This clonotype came up a few times. The V gene is TRBV12-3 or TRBV12-4, the J gene TRBJ1-2; D remains unclear. The CDR3 loop spans 13 amino acids. The ends were cut back, 4 bases at V and 4 bases at J, with 10 bases in the middle. DNA of the CDR3: TGTGCCAGCAGTTATAGCAGCTCCTATGGCTACACCTTC. This gives the protein CASSYSSSYGYTF.

In this sample, this clonotype turned up many times. The gene calls are TRBV12-5 and TRBJ2-1; TRBD2 might be the D (6 bases). The CDR3 consists of 13 residues. Germline-derived CDR1 and CDR2 are LGHNT and FRNRAP. V lost 3 bases and J 4 bases, leaving 7 bases between the germline ends. CDR3: CASGLSGYNEQFF. CDR3 DNA: TGTGCTAGTGGTTTAAGCGGGTACAATGAGCAGTTCTTC.

Ten or more counts support this clonotype. This chain connects TRBV7-6 to TRBJ2-7, with TRBD1 matching 7 bases. This CDR3 is 13 amino acids long. Germline V gives CDR1 SGHVS, CDR2 FNYEAQ. Unmatched junction bases numbered 7, after V lost 4 bases and J lost 7 bases. The CDR3 sequence is CASSSSGTEEQYF. CDR3 sequence (DNA): TGTGCCAGCAGCTCCTCCGGGACAGAGGAGCAGTACTTC. Full variable domain (rest looked up from reference TRBV7-6 and TRBJ2-7): GAGVSQSPRYKVTKRGQDVALRCDPISGHVSLYWYRQALGQGPEFLTYFNYEAQQDKSGLPNDRFSAERPEGSISTLTIQRTEQRDSAMYRCASSSSGTEEQYFGPGTRLTVT.

There are a few counts of this clonotype. In nucleotides, the CDR3 is TGTGCCAGCAGTGAACAGAACATGCGACAGTACGAGCAGTACTTC. It is translated as CASSEQNMRQYEQYF. V is TRBV6-1 and J is TRBJ2-7; D possibly corresponds to TRBD1 (5 bases). Per germline, CDR1 MNHNS and CDR2 SASEGT. CDR3 length equals 15 residues. The V gene lost 2 bases and the J gene lost 4 bases, with 15 bases spanning the gap.

The V and J genes are TRBV5-4 and TRBJ2-3; D is perhaps TRBD2 (5 bases). Germline V gives CDR1 SGHNT, CDR2 YYREEE (reference sequence). The CDR3 length is 15 residues. Trimming shortened V by 5 bases and J by 2 bases, and 15 bases separated the two germline ends. The CDR3 protein is CASRELGMNTDTQYF. CDR3 nucleotides: TGTGCCAGCAGGGAACTCGGGATGAACACAGATACGCAGTATTTT.

This clonotype appeared many times. This chain joins TRBV7-8 and TRBJ2-1; the D is unclear. The germline V and J ends were trimmed by 5 bases and 7 bases, with 9 bases remaining between them. CDR1 and CDR2 from the germline V gene are SGHVS and FQNEAQ. The CDR3 is made up of 12 amino acids. The DNA for the CDR3 is TGTGCCAGCAGCCTGAATGGGAATGAGCAGTTCTTC. Residues: CASSLNGNEQFF.

This clonotype has ten or more counts. The V and J genes are TRBV28 and TRBJ2-3; TRBD2 agrees at 11 bases. The CDR3 is 19 amino acids. The trim removed 4 bases at V and 2 bases at J, leaving 14 bases unmatched. CDR1 is MDHEN, CDR2 SYDVKM, per germline. The CDR3 sequence: CASSSALLLAGGFTDTQYF. CDR3 coding DNA: TGTGCCAGCAGTTCCGCCTTACTGCTAGCGGGAGGCTTCACAGATACGCAGTATTTT.

With regard to this clonotype: Sequence at one end of the junction differs from germline and may be a read error. The chain carries TRBV7-6 and TRBJ2-1; 8 bases are a match to TRBD1. The CDR3 runs 16 residues. Germline V gene data show CDR1 as SGHVS and CDR2 as FNYEAQ. CDR3: CASSLGQGASYNEHFF. The CDR3 DNA reads as TGTGCCAGCAGCTTAGGGCAGGGGGCCTCCTACAATGAGCACTTCTTC.

This clonotype was recorded at least ten times. The chain combines TRBV5-4 with TRBJ2-5; 12 nucleotides line up with TRBD2. Germline V gene sequence: CDR1 SGHNT, CDR2 YYREEE (reference sequence). The CDR3 is made up of 17 amino acids. The V and J ends lost 4 bases and 1 base, in that order; junction bases with no gene match: 8. The CDR3 DNA follows: TGTGCCAGCAGCGCCGGACTAGCGGGGCCCTTCCAAGAGACCCAGTACTTC. This sequence encodes CASSAGLAGPFQETQYF.

At least ten counts were recorded for this clonotype. The CDR3 reads CASTRSPPGQGSYEQYF. CDR3 nucleotides: TGTGCCAGCACCCGATCCCCCCCGGGACAGGGCTCCTACGAGCAGTACTTC. V and J are TRBV5-4 and TRBJ2-7; 9 nucleotides line up with TRBD1. V shed 6 bases and J 0 bases; nucleotides not matched to a gene: 13. The germline CDR1 and CDR2 sequences are SGHNT and YYREEE (reference sequence). This CDR3 is built from 17 residues.

This clonotype was recorded at least ten times. The rearrangement links TRBV12-3 or TRBV12-4 to TRBJ2-3, with 8 bases aligning to TRBD2. The CDR3 contains 15 residues. The J segment lost 2 bases and the V segment lost 7 bases, leaving 8 bases of the junction unmatched. CDR3 DNA: TGTGCCAGCACCGTCAGCGGGGGATACACAGATACGCAGTATTTT. Its translation is CASTVSGGYTDTQYF.

This clonotype was counted ten times or more. J is TRBJ1-1 and V is TRBV15, with a tentative D call TRBD1 (6 bases). The CDR3 is made up of 16 amino acids. Germline V gives CDR1 LNHNV, CDR2 YYDKDF (reference sequence). V lost 2 bases, J lost 5 bases, and 18 bases lay in between. The DNA for the CDR3 is TGTGCCACCAGCAGACAAAACCCCTCAGGGGAGACTGAAGCTTTCTTT. Translated: CATSRQNPSGETEAFF.

Ten or more counts support this clonotype. The chain uses TRBV6-1 and TRBJ2-7; no firm D call. CDR1 is MNHNS, CDR2 SASEGT, per germline. V shed 6 bases and J shed 3 bases, with 9 bases lying between them. The CDR3 runs 12 residues. This chain's CDR3 is CASSDGSYEQYF. CDR3 sequence (DNA): TGTGCCAGCAGCGACGGTAGCTACGAGCAGTACTTC.

Ten or more counts support this clonotype. This rearrangement joins TRBV12-3 or TRBV12-4 to TRBJ2-5; D could derive from TRBD1 or TRBD2 (6 bases each). CDR3 length: 15 residues. V was pared by 8 bases and J by 5 bases, with 21 bases between. The CDR3 nucleotides read TGTGCCAGCCATCCCGGGGGCGGTCTATCTGAGACCCAGTACTTC. Residues: CASHPGGGLSETQYF.

Regarding this clonotype: It is likely a read error, because the conserved phenylalanine at the end of the CDR3 is missing. The CDR3 loop reads CASSLSKTGVRGYTL. The CDR3 region has the DNA TGTGCCAGCAGTTTATCGAAGACAGGGGTTCGTGGCTACACCTTA. The chain has TRBV27 and TRBJ1-2, with 8 bases identical to TRBD1. The V and J ends lost 0 bases and 7 bases, in that order; junction bases with no gene match: 7. CDR1 MNHEY and CDR2 SMNVEV come from the germline V gene (reference sequence). CDR3 length equals 15 residues.

CDR3 bases: TGTGCCAGCAGTATAATCCGTTTGAACACTGAAGCTTTCTTT. This codes for CASSIIRLNTEAFF. The chain carries TRBV28 and TRBJ1-1; the D is unclear. The V end lost 5 bases, the J end lost 0 bases, and 10 bases lay between the germline ends. Germline CDR1 reads MDHEN; CDR2 reads SYDVKM. The CDR3 loop spans 14 amino acids.

Turning to this clonotype: The conserved final phenylalanine or tryptophan is absent from the CDR3, which likely points to a read error. The gene calls are TRBV2 and TRBJ1-3; D gene ambiguous. Per germline, CDR1 SNHLY and CDR2 FYNNEI. CDR3 length: 15 amino acids. Deletions cut 5 bases from V and 0 bases from J, with 11 bases between. The CDR3 sequence is CASSKYTNSGNTIYY. For the CDR3, the DNA is TGTGCCAGCAGTAAGTACACCAACTCTGGAAACACCATATATTAT.

This clonotype was seen a single time. A clone one base away is much larger, so this may be a read error. This CDR3 reads CASRPWTDDYNEQFF. DNA of the CDR3: TGTGCCAGCCGTCCTTGGACTGACGACTACAATGAGCAGTTCTTC. The chain recombines TRBV27 with TRBJ2-1, with a possible D match to TRBD2 (5 bases). The CDR3 length is 15 residues. The germline CDR1 and CDR2 sequences are MNHEY and SMNVEV (reference sequence). The ends were cut back, 8 bases at V and 3 bases at J, with 17 bases in the middle.

To note about this clonotype: It may be a read error: a sequence one base away is much more abundant. This chain joins TRBV7-6 and TRBJ2-7, with D perhaps given as TRBD1 or TRBD2 (5 bases each). CDR3 size: 14 residues. Per germline, CDR1 SGHVS and CDR2 FNYEAQ. CDR3 loop: CPSSLGDGAHEQYF. In nucleotides, the CDR3 is TGTCCCAGCAGCTTAGGGGACGGGGCCCACGAGCAGTACTTC.

This chain's CDR3 is CASSSNIGNIQYF. The CDR3, as DNA: TGTGCCAGCAGTTCAAACATTGGAAACATTCAGTACTTC. This rearrangement joins TRBV12-3 or TRBV12-4 to TRBJ2-4; D gene uncertain. V was shortened by 4 bases and J by 6 bases, with 10 bases between the two germline ends. This CDR3 region has 13 residues.